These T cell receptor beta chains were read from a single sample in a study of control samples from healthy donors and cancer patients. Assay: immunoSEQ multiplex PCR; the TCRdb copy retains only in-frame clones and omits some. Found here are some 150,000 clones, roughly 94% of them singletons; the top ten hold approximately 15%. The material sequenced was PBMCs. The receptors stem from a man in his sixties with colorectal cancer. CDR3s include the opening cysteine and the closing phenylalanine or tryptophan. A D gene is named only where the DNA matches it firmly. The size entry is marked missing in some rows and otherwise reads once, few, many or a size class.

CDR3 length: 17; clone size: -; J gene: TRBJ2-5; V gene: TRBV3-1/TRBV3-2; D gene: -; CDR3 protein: CASSQPLEGGGQETQYF; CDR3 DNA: TGTGCCAGCAGCCAACCGTTGGAGGGAGGTGGGCAAGAGACCCAGTACTTC
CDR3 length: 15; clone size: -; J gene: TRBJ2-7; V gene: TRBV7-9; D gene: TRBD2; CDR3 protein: CASSFVAGVTHEQYF; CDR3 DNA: TGTGCCAGCAGCTTCGTAGCGGGGGTTACCCACGAGCAGTACTTC
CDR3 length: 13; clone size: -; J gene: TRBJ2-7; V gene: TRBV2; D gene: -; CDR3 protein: CASTPGASYEQYF; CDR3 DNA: TGTGCCAGCACCCCAGGGGCGAGCTACGAGCAGTACTTC
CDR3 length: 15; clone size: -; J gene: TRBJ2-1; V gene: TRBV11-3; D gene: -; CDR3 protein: CASSLDQGSYNEQFF; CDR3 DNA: TGTGCCAGCAGCTTAGATCAAGGGTCCTACAATGAGCAGTTCTTC
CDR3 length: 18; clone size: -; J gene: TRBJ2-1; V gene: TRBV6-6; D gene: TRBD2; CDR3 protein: CASSRGLADQSSYNEQFF; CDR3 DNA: TGTGCCAGCAGTCGGGGACTAGCGGATCAGAGCTCCTACAATGAGCAGTTCTTC
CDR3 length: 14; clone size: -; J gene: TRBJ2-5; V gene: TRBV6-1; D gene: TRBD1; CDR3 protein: CASIRTGPPETQYF; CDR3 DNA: TGTGCCAGCATCCGGACAGGGCCACCAGAGACCCAGTACTTC
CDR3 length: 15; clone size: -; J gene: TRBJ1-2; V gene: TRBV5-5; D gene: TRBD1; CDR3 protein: CASNIFRDSRYGYTF; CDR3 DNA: TGTGCCAGCAACATCTTCCGGGACAGCCGATATGGCTACACCTTC
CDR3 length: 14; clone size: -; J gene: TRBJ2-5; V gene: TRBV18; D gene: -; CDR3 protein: CASSPQDFQETQYF; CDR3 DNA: TGTGCCAGCTCACCACAGGACTTCCAAGAGACCCAGTACTTC
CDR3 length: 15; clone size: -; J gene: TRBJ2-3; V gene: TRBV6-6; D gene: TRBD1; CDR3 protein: CASSSRTGGLDTQYF; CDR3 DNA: TGTGCCAGCAGTTCCCGGACAGGGGGCTTAGATACGCAGTATTTT
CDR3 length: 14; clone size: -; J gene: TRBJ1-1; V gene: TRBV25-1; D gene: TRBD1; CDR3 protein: CASSDPTGGTEAFF; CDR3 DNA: TGTGCCAGCAGTGATCCCACAGGGGGCACTGAAGCTTTCTTT
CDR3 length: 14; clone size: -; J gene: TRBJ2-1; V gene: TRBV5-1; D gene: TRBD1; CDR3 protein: CASSEDRWPNEQFF; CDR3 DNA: TGCGCCAGCAGCGAGGACAGGTGGCCCAATGAGCAGTTCTTC
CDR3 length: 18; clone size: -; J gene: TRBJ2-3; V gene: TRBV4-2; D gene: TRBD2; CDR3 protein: CASSQERRASGGTDTQYF; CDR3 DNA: TGTGCCAGCAGCCAAGAGAGGCGAGCTAGCGGGGGCACAGATACGCAGTATTTT
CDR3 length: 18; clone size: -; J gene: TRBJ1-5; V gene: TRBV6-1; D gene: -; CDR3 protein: CASSGSRGSLFSNQPQHF; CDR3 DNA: TGTGCCAGCAGTGGTAGCAGGGGTTCGCTCTTTAGCAATCAGCCCCAGCATTTT
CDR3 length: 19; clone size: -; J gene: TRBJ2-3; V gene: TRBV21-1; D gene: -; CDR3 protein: CASSKEQGYWVRSTDTQYF; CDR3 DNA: TGTGCCAGCAGCAAAGAGCAAGGGTATTGGGTGAGGAGCACAGATACGCAGTATTTT
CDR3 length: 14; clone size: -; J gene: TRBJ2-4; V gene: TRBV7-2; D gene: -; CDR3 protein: CASSSSSGGQIQYF; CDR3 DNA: TGTGCCAGCAGCTCCTCCTCGGGGGGCCAGATTCAGTACTTC
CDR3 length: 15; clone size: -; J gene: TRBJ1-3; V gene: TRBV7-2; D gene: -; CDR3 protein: CASSPTGDTGNTIYF; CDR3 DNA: TGTGCCAGCAGCCCGACAGGAGATACTGGAAACACCATATATTTT
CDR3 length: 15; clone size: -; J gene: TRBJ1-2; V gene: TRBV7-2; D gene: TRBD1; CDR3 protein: CASRGTGTMGYGYTF; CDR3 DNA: TGTGCCAGCAGAGGGACAGGGACAATGGGGTATGGCTACACCTTC
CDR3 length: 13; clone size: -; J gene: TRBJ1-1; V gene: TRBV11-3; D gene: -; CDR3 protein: CASSAGYRTEAFF; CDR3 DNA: TGTGCCAGCAGTGCAGGGTATAGGACTGAAGCTTTCTTT
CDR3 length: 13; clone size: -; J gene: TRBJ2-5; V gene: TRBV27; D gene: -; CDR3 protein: CASSTGNQETQYF; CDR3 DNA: TGTGCCAGCAGTACGGGTAACCAAGAGACCCAGTACTTC
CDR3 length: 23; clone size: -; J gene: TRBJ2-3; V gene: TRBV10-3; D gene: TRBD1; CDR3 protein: CAISPGQGARTESGGRSADTQYF; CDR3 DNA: TGTGCCATCAGTCCGGGACAGGGGGCTAGGACAGAGAGCGGGGGACGGAGCGCAGATACGCAGTATTTT
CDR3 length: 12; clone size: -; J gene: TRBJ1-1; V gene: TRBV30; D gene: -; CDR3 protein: CAWSRIEAEAFF; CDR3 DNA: TGTGCCTGGAGTAGGATTGAGGCTGAAGCTTTCTTT
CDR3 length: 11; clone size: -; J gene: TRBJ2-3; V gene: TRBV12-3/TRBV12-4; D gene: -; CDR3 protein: CASSPGRGAYF; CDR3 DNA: TGTGCCAGCAGTCCCGGCCGAGGGGCGTATTTT
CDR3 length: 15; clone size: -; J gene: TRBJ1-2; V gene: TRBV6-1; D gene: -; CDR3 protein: CASSDTRRGSYGYTF; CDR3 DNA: TGTGCCAGCAGTGATACGCGTAGGGGTTCCTATGGCTACACCTTC
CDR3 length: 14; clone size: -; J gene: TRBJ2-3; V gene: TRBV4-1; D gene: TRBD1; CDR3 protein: CASSHGTGVDTQYF; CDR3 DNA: TGCGCCAGCAGCCACGGGACAGGGGTAGATACGCAGTATTTT
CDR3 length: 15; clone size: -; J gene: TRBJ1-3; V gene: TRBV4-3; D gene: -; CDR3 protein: CASSQTGGTGNTIYF; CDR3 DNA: TGCGCCAGCAGCCAGACCGGAGGAACCGGAAACACCATATATTTT
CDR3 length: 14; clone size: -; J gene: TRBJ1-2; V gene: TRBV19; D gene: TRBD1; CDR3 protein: CASSIKRQGYGYTF; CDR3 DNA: TGTGCCAGTAGTATAAAAAGACAGGGTTATGGCTACACCTTC
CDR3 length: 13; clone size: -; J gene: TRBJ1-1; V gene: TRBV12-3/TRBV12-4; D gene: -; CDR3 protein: CASSLKAGTEAFF; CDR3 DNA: TGTGCCAGCAGTTTGAAAGCTGGCACTGAAGCTTTCTTT
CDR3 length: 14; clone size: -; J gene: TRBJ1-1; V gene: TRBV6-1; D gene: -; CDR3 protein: CASSEGLKNTEAFF; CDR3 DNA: TGTGCCAGCAGTGAGGGACTTAAGAACACTGAAGCTTTCTTT
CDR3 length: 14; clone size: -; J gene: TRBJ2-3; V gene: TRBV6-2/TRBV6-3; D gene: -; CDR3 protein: CASSYGRFTDTQYF; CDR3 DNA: TGTGCCAGCAGTTACGGTCGGTTCACAGATACGCAGTATTTT
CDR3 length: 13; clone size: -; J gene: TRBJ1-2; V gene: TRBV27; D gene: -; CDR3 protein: CASRQTVTYGYTF; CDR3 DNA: TGTGCCAGCAGACAAACAGTTACCTATGGCTACACCTTC
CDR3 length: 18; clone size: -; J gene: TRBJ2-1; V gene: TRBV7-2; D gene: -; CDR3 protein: CASGGLQSRVSSYNEQFF; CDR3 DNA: TGTGCCAGCGGGGGCCTTCAATCTAGGGTTAGCTCCTACAATGAGCAGTTCTTC
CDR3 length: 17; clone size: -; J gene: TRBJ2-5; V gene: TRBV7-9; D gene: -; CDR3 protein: CASRVYLGAGGEETQYF; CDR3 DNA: TGTGCCAGCAGGGTCTACCTCGGGGCTGGGGGAGAAGAGACCCAGTACTTC
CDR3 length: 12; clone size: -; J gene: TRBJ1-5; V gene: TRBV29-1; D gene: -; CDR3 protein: CSVGYAGGSQHF; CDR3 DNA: TGCAGCGTTGGGTACGCGGGTGGTTCCCAGCATTTT
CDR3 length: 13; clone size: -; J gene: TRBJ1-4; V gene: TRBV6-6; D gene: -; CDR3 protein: CASRGVGTEKLFF; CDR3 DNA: TGTGCCAGCAGGGGGGTCGGGACCGAAAAACTGTTTTTT
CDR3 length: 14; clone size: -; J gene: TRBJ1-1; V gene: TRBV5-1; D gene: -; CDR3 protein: CASSLGVENTEAFF; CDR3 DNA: TGCGCCAGCAGCTTGGGGGTTGAGAACACTGAAGCTTTCTTT
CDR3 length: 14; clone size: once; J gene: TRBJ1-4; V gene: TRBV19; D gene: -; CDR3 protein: CASPRPIGREKLFF; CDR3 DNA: TGTGCCAGTCCCCGACCGATCGGAAGGGAAAAACTGTTTTTT
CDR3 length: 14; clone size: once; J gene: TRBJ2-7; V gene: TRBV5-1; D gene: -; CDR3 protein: CASSPGASLGEQYF; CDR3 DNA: TGCGCCAGCAGCCCGGGGGCTAGCCTCGGGGAGCAGTACTTC
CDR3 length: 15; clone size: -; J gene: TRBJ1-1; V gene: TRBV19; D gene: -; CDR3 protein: CASSISNLMNTEAFF; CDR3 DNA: TGTGCCAGTAGTATTAGTAACCTCATGAACACTGAAGCTTTCTTT
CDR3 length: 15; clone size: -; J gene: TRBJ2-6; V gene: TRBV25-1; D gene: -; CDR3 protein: CASSGQGSGANVLTF; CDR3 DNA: TGTGCCAGCAGTGGGCAGGGGTCTGGGGCCAACGTCCTGACTTTC
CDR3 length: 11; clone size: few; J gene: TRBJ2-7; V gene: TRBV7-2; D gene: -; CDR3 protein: CASRGLGEQYF; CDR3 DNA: TGTGCCAGCCGAGGCCTAGGTGAGCAGTACTTC